This paragraph covers one T cell receptor (beta chain) sequence. No antigen is known for it. The data were obtained in a study of cytomegalovirus exposure and HLA in healthy donors. At the level of the study: A prior study identified over 100 million unique TCR beta sequences from some 200 million T cells. Study-wide results and caveats: Sequencing probably produced one cluster of sequence variants that were highly shared.

The PCR employed 60 Vbeta primers together with 13 Jbeta primers. Under the authors' procedure: Unique TCR beta chains numbered 60 million to 100 million in a later analysis, with about 9.9 million shared. Here immunoSEQ multiplex PCR was the method, and the copy in TCRdb shows in-frame clones only, minus some. The V and J calls and the clone size are those of that table, but D and trimming were determined from the DNA. The data show 240,000 or so clones, with 82% seen just once and 5.4% held by the top ten. V lost 1 base to trimming and J lost 14 bases; unmatched junction nucleotides: 9. Germline V gives CDR1 WSHSY, CDR2 SAAADI. The CDR3 sequence is 13 residues long.

Sequenced input: PBMCs. The sequence was collected from a woman aged 35 to 49 in good health and CMV-seropositive. The V gene is TRBV10-2, the J gene TRBJ2-3; 7 bases are shared with TRBD2. The CDR3 protein is CASSEWREGGSYF. In nucleotides, the CDR3 is TGCGCCAGCAGTGAGTGGAGGGAGGGAGGGTCGTATTTT.